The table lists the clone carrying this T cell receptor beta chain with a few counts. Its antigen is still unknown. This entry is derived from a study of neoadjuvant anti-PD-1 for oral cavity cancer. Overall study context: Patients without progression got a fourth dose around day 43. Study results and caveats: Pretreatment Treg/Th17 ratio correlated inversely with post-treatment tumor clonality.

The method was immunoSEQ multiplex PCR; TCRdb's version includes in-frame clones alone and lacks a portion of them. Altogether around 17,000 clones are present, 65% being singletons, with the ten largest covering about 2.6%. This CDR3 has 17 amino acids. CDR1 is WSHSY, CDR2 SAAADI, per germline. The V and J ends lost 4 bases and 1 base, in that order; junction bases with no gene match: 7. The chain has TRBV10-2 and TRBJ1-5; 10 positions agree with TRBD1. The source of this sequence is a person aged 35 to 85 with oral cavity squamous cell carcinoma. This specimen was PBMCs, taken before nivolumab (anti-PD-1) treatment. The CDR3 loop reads CASSAGQGGNSNQPQHF. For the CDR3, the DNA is TGCGCCAGCAGTGCCGGACAGGGGGGAAACAGCAATCAGCCCCAGCATTTT.